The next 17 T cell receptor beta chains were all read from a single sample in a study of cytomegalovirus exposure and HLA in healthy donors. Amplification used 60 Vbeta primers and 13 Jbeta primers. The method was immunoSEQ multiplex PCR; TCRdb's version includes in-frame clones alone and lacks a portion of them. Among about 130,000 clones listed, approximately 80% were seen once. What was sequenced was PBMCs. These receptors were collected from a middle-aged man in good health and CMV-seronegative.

Here the CDR3 reads CASSSGTDGEAFF. The CDR3 DNA sequence: TGTGCCAGCAGCTCCGGGACAGATGGTGAAGCTTTCTTT. The chain links TRBV7-3 to TRBJ1-1; the match to TRBD1 covers 7 bases. Trimming removed 4 bases from V and 7 bases from J; junction bases left unmatched: 6. The CDR3 is made up of 13 amino acids. Germline V lookup: CDR1 SGHTA, CDR2 FQGTGA.

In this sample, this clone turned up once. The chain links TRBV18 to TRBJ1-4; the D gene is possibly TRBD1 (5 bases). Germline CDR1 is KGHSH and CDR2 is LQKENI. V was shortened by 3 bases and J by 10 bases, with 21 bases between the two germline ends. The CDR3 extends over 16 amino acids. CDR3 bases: TGTGCCAGCTCACCTAATTTACAGGTTACCTCGGGAAAACTGTTTTTT. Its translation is CASSPNLQVTSGKLFF.

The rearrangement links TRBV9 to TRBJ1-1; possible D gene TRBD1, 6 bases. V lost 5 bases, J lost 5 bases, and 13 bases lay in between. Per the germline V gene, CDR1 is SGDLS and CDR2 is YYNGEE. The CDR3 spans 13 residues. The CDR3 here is CASSRQDSTEAFF. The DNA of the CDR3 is TGTGCCAGCAGTCGACAGGATAGTACTGAAGCTTTCTTT.

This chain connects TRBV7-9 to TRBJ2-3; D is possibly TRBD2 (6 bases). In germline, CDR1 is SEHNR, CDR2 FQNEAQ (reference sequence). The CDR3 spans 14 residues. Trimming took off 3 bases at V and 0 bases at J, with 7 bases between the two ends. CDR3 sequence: CASSFGGSTDTQYF. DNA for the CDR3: TGTGCCAGCAGCTTTGGGGGGAGCACAGATACGCAGTATTTT.

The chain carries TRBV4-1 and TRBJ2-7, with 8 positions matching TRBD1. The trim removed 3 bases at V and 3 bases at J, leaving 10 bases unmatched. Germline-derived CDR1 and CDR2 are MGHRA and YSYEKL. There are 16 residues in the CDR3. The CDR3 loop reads CASSHDSGTGYYEQYF. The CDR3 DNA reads TGCGCCAGCAGCCACGACTCCGGGACAGGATACTACGAGCAGTACTTC.

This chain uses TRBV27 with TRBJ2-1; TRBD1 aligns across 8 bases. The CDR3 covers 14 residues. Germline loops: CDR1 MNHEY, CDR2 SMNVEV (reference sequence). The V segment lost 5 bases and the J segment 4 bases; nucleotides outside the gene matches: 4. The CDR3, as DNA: TGTGCCAGCAGTACTGGACAGGGATACAATGAGCAGTTCTTC. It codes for CASSTGQGYNEQFF.

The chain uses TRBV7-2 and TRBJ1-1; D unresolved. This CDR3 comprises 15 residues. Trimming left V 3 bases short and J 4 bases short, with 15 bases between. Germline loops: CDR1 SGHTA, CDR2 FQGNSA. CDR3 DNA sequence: TGTGCCAGCAGCTTCACGAGTTCCCGGGGCACTGAAGCTTTCTTT. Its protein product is CASSFTSSRGTEAFF.

This CDR3 is CGSRAGGPYNEQFF. The CDR3 region has the DNA TGTGGGTCGAGGGCGGGGGGGCCCTACAATGAGCAGTTCTTC. The rearrangement uses TRBV6-1 and TRBJ2-1; TRBD2 agrees at 9 bases. The CDR3 contains 14 residues. Germline lookup yields CDR1 MNHNS and CDR2 SASEGT.

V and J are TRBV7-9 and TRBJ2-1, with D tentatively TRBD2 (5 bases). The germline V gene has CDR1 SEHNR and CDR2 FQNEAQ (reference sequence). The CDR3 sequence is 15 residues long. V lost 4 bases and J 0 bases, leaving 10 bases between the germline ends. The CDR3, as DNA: TGTGCCAGCAGCTCGCTGAGGGACTCCTACAATGAGCAGTTCTTC. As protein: CASSSLRDSYNEQFF.

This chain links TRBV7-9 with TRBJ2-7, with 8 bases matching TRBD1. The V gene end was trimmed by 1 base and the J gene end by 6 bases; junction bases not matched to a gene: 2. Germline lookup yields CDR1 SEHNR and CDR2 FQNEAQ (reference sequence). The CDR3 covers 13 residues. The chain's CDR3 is CASSLETGAEQYF. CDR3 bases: TGTGCCAGCAGCTTAGAGACAGGGGCCGAGCAGTACTTC. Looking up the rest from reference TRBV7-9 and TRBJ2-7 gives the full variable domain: DTGVSQNPRHKITKRGQNVTFRCDPISEHNRLYWYRQTLGQGPEFLTYFQNEAQLEKSRLLSDRFSAERPKGSFSTLEIQRTEQGDSAMYLCASSLETGAEQYFGPGTRLTVT.

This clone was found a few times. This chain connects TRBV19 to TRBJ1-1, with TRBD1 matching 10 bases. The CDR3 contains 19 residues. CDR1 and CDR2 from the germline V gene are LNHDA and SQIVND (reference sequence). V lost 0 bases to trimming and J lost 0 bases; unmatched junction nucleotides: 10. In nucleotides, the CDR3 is TGTGCCAGTAGTATAGATCTAGCAGACAGGGGGCTGTTGAACACTGAAGCTTTCTTT. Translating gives CASSIDLADRGLLNTEAFF.

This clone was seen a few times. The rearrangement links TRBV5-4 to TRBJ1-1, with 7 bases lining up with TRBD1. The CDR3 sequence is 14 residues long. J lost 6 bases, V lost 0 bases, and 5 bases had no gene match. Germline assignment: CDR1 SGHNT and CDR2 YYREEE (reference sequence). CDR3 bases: TGTGCCAGCAGCTTGGGGCAGGGGGACGCTGAAGCTTTCTTT. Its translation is CASSLGQGDAEAFF.

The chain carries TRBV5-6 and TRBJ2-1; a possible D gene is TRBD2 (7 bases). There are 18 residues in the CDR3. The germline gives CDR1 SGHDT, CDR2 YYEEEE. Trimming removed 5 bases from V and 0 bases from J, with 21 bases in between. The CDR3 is CASRIWGGGMSSYNEQFF. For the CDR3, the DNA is TGTGCCAGCAGAATTTGGGGGGGCGGGATGAGCTCCTACAATGAGCAGTTCTTC. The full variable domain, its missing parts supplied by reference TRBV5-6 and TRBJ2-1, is DAGVTQSPTHLIKTRGQQVTLRCSPKSGHDTVSWYQQALGQGPQFIFQYYEEEERQRGNFPDRFSGHQFPNYSSELNVNALLLGDSALYLCASRIWGGGMSSYNEQFFGPGTRLTVL.

The CDR3 region has the DNA TGTGCCAGCAGCCCCTCTCTCGAGCAGTACTTC. Amino acid sequence: CASSPSLEQYF. The V and J genes are TRBV7-2 and TRBJ2-7, with D uncertain. V dropped 5 bases and J dropped 6 bases, with 8 bases sitting between them. The CDR3 covers 11 residues. The V gene's germline CDR1 is SGHTA and CDR2 FQGNSA.

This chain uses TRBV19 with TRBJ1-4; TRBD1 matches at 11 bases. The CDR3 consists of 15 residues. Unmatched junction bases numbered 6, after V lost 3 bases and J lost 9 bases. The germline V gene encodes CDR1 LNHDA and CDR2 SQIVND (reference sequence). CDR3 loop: CASSILGTGGKKLFF. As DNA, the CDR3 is TGTGCCAGTAGTATCCTCGGGACAGGGGGGAAAAAACTGTTTTTT. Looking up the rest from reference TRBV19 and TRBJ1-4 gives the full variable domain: DGGITQSPKYLFRKEGQNVTLSCEQNLNHDAMYWYRQDPGQGLRLIYYSQIVNDFQKGDIAEGYSVSREKKESFPLTVTSAQKNPTAFYLCASSILGTGGKKLFFGSGTQLSVL.

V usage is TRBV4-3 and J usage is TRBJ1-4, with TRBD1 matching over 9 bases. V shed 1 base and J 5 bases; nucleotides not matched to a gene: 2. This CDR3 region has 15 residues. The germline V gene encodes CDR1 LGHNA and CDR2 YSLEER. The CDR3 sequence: CASSQAGTGNEKLFF. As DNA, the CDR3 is TGCGCCAGCAGCCAAGCCGGGACAGGGAATGAAAAACTGTTTTTT.

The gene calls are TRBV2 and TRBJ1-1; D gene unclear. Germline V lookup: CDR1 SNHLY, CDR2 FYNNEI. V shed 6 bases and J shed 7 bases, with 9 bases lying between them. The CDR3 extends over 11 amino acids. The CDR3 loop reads CASSAGYEAFF. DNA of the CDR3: TGTGCCAGCAGCGCCGGTTATGAAGCTTTCTTT.